The present T cell receptor beta chain was sequenced within a study of T cells in Graves' hyperthyroidism and ophthalmopathy. Broader study findings: Most thyroid clonotypes expanded above 0.001 appeared in blood too.

In germline, CDR1 is MDHEN, CDR2 SYDVKM. With V trimmed by 7 bases and J by 15 bases, 14 bases remained unmatched. This CDR3 is built from 15 residues. This clonotype was observed a few times. Its target is unknown. Each diagnosis drew on symptoms, thyroxine, TRAb, thyroid ultrasound and orbital computed tomography findings. TCR beta CDR3 regions were amplified from RNA transcripts. A set of HTBI primers served as the primers for a first-round RT-PCR of the TCR CDR3. TCRdb used MiXCR to reprocess the multiplex PCR reads, holding one entry per CDR3 protein. The sample consists of hundreds of thousands of distinct CDR3 sequences, around 15% of them appearing once.

The TCR comes from a woman aged 18-30 years with Graves' hyperthyroidism. This sequence joins TRBV28 and TRBJ1-6, with 11 bases identical to TRBD1. The source material was blood. The CDR3 loop is CASNQPGQGDLLLHF. The DNA of the CDR3 is TGTGCCAGCAACCAGCCGGGACAGGGGGATTTACTCCTCCACTTT.